This TCR beta chain was sequenced for a study of shared clonotypes between healthy human individuals. About the research overall: Contributing individuals were a couple of females and three males aged 18 to 49. CD4 naive and CD4 memory each took three plates per donor, while CD8 naive took two and CD8 memory one. Study outcomes and limitations: What limited the represented genetic and exposure-history diversity was the small number of donors.

Naive CD8 isolation took CD45RO-negative cells positively selected for CCR7 and excluded terminally differentiated effector memory CD45RA+ cells. Replicate PCRs for sorted subsets used 200 to 250 ng DNA; this equaled around 28,000 T cell genomes. Sequenced by immunoSEQ multiplex PCR; TCRdb stores in-frame clones only, minus some. The sample consists of about 870,000 clones, 92% of them appearing once. A note on this clone: No antigen is known for it.

The germline V gene encodes CDR1 MNHEY and CDR2 SMNVEV (reference sequence). The CDR3 length is 13 residues. V was trimmed by 4 bases and J by 3 bases, leaving 9 bases between them. The specimen was naive CD8+ T cells sorted from blood. The chain carries TRBV27 and TRBJ1-2; D perhaps matches TRBD1 (6 bases). The receptor comes from a man aged 25-45 years in good health. The CDR3 nucleotides are TGTGCCAGCAGTTGGGGGGCACACTATGGCTACACCTTC. Translating it yields CASSWGAHYGYTF.